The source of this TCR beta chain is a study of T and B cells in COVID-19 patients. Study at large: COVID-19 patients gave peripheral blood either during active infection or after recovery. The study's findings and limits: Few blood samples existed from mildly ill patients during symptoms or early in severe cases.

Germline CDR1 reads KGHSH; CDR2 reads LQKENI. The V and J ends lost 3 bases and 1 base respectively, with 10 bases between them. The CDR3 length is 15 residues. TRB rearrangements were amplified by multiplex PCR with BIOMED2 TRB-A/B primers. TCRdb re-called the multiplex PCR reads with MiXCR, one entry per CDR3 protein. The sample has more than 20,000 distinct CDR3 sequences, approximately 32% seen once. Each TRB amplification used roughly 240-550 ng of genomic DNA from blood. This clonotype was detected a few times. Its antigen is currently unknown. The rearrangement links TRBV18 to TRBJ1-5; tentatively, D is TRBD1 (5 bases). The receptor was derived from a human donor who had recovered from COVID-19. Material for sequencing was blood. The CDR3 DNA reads TGTGCCAGCTCACCTGAGGGGTTGAGCAATCAGCCCCAGCATTTT. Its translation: CASSPEGLSNQPQHF.